This TCR beta chain was retrieved from a study of regulatory T cells in long-lasting Graves disease. Study details: Newly diagnosed Graves' patients had under 3 months of antithyroid drugs.

Time point denoted: newly diagnosed GD, antithyroid drugs for less than 3 months. After RNA was extracted from PBMCs, the TCR library was made from it. The authors drew patients from an endocrinology department in Xi'an, China. The CDR3 is 13 residues long. Germline CDR1 is KGHSH and CDR2 is LQKENI. As for this clonotype: Its antigen remains unknown. A far bigger clonotype differs at one base, so this is likely a read error.

Sequencing libraries for TCR beta were prepared with iRepertoire HTBI primers and Arm-PCR of CDR3 regions. One entry per CDR3 protein results from TCRdb running MiXCR on the multiplex PCR reads. This table holds some 320,000 distinct CDR3 sequences, 18% found once. Study conclusions and caveats: Clonotypes that were public and shared totalled approximately 2,800 in persistent patients versus 966 in new patients. Under persistent disease, TRBV28, TRBJ1-2 and TRBJ2-5 were used preferentially.

This TCR derives from a female donor with Graves disease. J is TRBJ2-5 and V is TRBV18; possibly TRBD2 for D (6 bases). The DNA end is a closer match to TRBJ2-1, so the J assignment may be wrong. Sequencing used peripheral blood mononuclear cells (PBMCs), obtained at new diagnosis, from a patient treated with antithyroid drugs. CDR3: CARSPRGLDEQFF. The CDR3 coding sequence is TGTGCCCGCTCACCAAGGGGACTGGATGAGCAGTTCTTC.